Below are 25 T cell receptor beta chains sequenced from a single sample in a study of T cells in Graves' hyperthyroidism and ophthalmopathy. TCR beta CDR3 region amplification was performed from RNA transcripts. Researchers ran a first-round RT-PCR on the TCR CDR3 using the HTBI primer set. TCRdb processed the multiplex PCR reads anew with MiXCR; each CDR3 protein has one entry. Among 300,000 or so distinct CDR3 sequences, over 20% were seen once, and the ten largest hold less than 65%. Sequencing was performed on blood. These receptors came from a woman in her 50s with Graves' hyperthyroidism.

This clonotype came up many times. This rearrangement joins TRBV7-2 to TRBJ2-5; D is possibly TRBD1 or TRBD2 (6 bases each). Germline-derived CDR1 and CDR2 are SGHTA and FQGNSA. Trimming removed 5 bases at V and 5 bases at J, with 15 bases between. The CDR3 consists of 14 residues. CDR3 DNA sequence: TGTGCCAGCAGCCAGACCCGGGGGCAGGAGACCCAGTACTTC. Translated, it gives CASSQTRGQETQYF.

Many counts were recorded for this clonotype. The genes are TRBV12-3 or TRBV12-4 and TRBJ2-7, with D maybe TRBD1 (6 bases). V lost 2 bases to trimming and J lost 4 bases, with 15 bases between them. This CDR3 contains 15 residues. CDR3 sequence reads: CASSLNQGNLYEQYF. The CDR3 DNA is TGTGCCAGCAGTTTAAACCAGGGGAATTTGTACGAGCAGTACTTC.

Only a few counts were recorded for this clonotype. The rearrangement uses TRBV18 and TRBJ1-6; TRBD1 might be the D (6 bases). Trimming took 5 bases from V and 16 from J, leaving 12 bases between them. The CDR3 loop spans 11 amino acids. CDR1 and CDR2 (germline): KGHSH, LQKENI. The CDR3 DNA reads TGTGCCAGCTCAACCGGGGGGCCTCTCCACTTT. This translates into CASSTGGPLHF.

This clonotype was recorded many times. This chain connects TRBV2 to TRBJ1-5; TRBD1 agrees at 8 bases. The V segment lost 6 bases and the J segment 1 base; nucleotides outside the gene matches: 5. CDR1 and CDR2 (germline): SNHLY, FYNNEI. The CDR3 has 15 amino acids. The CDR3 sequence is CASRNRGMSNQPQHF. CDR3 nucleotides: TGTGCCAGCAGGAACAGGGGGATGAGCAATCAGCCCCAGCATTTT.

In its sample, this clonotype was seen many times. The rearrangement joins TRBV3-1 to TRBJ1-3, with D unresolved. This CDR3 is built from 15 residues. With 0 bases removed from V and 1 base from J, the gap between germline ends came to 7 bases. Per germline, CDR1 LGHDT and CDR2 YNNKEL (reference sequence). The CDR3 protein is CASSQEGSSGNTIYF. CDR3 nucleotide sequence: TGTGCCAGCAGCCAAGAAGGGTCTTCTGGAAACACCATATATTTT.

This clonotype was counted many times. The rearrangement uses TRBV11-3 and TRBJ1-1; TRBD1 is a possible D gene (5 bases). V was shortened by 5 bases and J by 5 bases, with 12 bases between the two germline ends. The CDR3 extends over 13 amino acids. The germline CDR1 and CDR2 sequences are SGHNT and YENEEA. The CDR3 coding sequence is TGTGCCAGCAGCGACAGAGTTGGGACTGAAGCTTTCTTT. This sequence encodes CASSDRVGTEAFF.

Note on this clonotype: Compared with germline, one end of the junction differs, possibly owing to a read error. The chain is built from TRBV19 and TRBJ2-1, with a tentative D call TRBD1 (7 bases). Germline CDR1 and CDR2: LNHDA and SQIVND (reference sequence). The CDR3 has 13 amino acids. CDR3 loop: CAGSSGQVEGQFF. The CDR3 DNA reads TGTGCCGGTAGCTCAGGACAGGTGGAGGGGCAGTTCTTC. The whole variable domain, remainder taken from reference TRBV19 and TRBJ2-1, is DGGITQSPKYLFRKEGQNVTLSCEQNLNHDAMYWYRQDPGQGLRLIYYSQIVNDFQKGDIAEGYSVSREKKESFPLTVTSAQKNPTAFYLCAGSSGQVEGQFFGPGTRLTVL.

This clonotype was picked up many times. The CDR3 here is CASRPSGTSGSGEQFF. In DNA, the CDR3 is TGTGCCAGCAGACCGTCGGGGACTAGCGGTAGTGGTGAGCAGTTCTTC. The chain carries TRBV3-1 and TRBJ2-1; 11 bases align to TRBD2. J was trimmed by 9 bases and V by 6 bases; bases with no gene match: 13. Germline V gene lookup returns CDR1 LGHDT and CDR2 YNNKEL (reference sequence). This CDR3 region has 16 residues.

The gene calls are TRBV7-9 and TRBJ1-3, with a weak D call TRBD1 (6 bases). This CDR3 has 16 residues. Germline-derived CDR1 and CDR2 are SEHNR and FQNEAQ (reference sequence). Trimming took off 5 bases at V and 3 bases at J, with 17 bases between the two ends. The CDR3 is CASSGGHPGSGNTIYF. CDR3 nucleotides: TGTGCCAGCAGCGGGGGACACCCCGGCAGTGGAAACACCATATATTTT.

The chain employs TRBV2 and TRBJ2-1, with D possibly TRBD1 on 5 matching bases. The germline V and J ends were trimmed by 8 bases and 3 bases, with 11 bases remaining between them. This CDR3 is built from 13 residues. Germline CDR1 and CDR2: SNHLY and FYNNEI. CDR3 amino acids: CASRRQNYNEQFF. As DNA, the CDR3 is TGTGCCAGCCGAAGACAGAACTACAATGAGCAGTTCTTC.

This clonotype was recorded at least ten times. CDR3 DNA sequence: TGTGCCAGCAGCCGTATTTCGACTAGCGGGAACTACGAGCAGTACTTC. It is translated as CASSRISTSGNYEQYF. The J gene is TRBJ2-7, the V gene TRBV3-1, with 11 bases matching TRBD2. Germline loops: CDR1 LGHDT, CDR2 YNNKEL (reference sequence). This CDR3 contains 16 residues. V was clipped by 4 bases and J by 3 bases; unmatched bases: 8.

Many counts were recorded for this clonotype. The chain joins TRBV30 to TRBJ1-2; D may be TRBD1 (6 bases). There are 13 residues in the CDR3. V gave up 5 bases and J gave up 0 bases, with 10 bases separating them. Germline V gene data show CDR1 as GTSNPN and CDR2 as SVGIG (reference sequence). CDR3 amino acids: CAWRTEANYGYTF. The CDR3 nucleotides read TGTGCCTGGCGGACAGAAGCTAACTATGGCTACACCTTC.

This clonotype has at least ten counts. V and J are TRBV6-2 or TRBV6-3 and TRBJ1-1; D is perhaps TRBD1 (6 bases). Trimming took off 0 bases at V and 0 bases at J, with 14 bases between the two ends. The CDR3 has 17 residues. CDR1 MNHEY and CDR2 SVGEGT come from the germline V gene. CDR3 sequence: CASSYSRTGTLNTEAFF. The CDR3 DNA reads TGTGCCAGCAGTTACTCGAGAACAGGGACGCTGAACACTGAAGCTTTCTTT.

This clonotype has a handful of counts. The J gene is TRBJ2-1, the V gene TRBV11-2; D gene ambiguous. Matching the DNA end better, TRBJ2-7 makes the J call doubtful. CDR1 SGHAT and CDR2 FQNNGV come from the germline V gene. The CDR3 sequence is 16 residues long. The CDR3 loop is CASSLEALGPYNEQYF. The CDR3 bases are TGTGCCAGCAGCTTAGAAGCGTTGGGCCCCTACAATGAGCAGTACTTC.

This clonotype was seen a few times. The chain links TRBV6-6 to TRBJ2-3, with unresolved D. Looked up from germline, CDR1 is MNHNY and CDR2 is SVGAGI (reference sequence). The CDR3 runs to 14 residues. Trimming shortened V by 2 bases and J by 1 base, and 7 bases separated the two germline ends. The CDR3 DNA follows: TGTGCCAGCAGTTACCTTAGTCGCACAGATACGCAGTATTTT. It translates to CASSYLSRTDTQYF.

Many counts were recorded for this clonotype. This sequence joins TRBV29-1 and TRBJ2-1; D unclear. The germline CDR1 and CDR2 sequences are SQVTM and ANQGSEA. The CDR3 consists of 16 residues. Trimming shortened V by 3 bases and J by 2 bases, and 17 bases separated the two germline ends. The DNA for the CDR3 is TGCAGCGTTGATTTGACCGGAACTGTACCCTACAATGAGCAGTTCTTC. It encodes CSVDLTGTVPYNEQFF.

The chain uses TRBV12-3 or TRBV12-4 and TRBJ2-7, with TRBD2 identical over 9 bases. CDR3 size: 15 residues. Unmatched junction bases numbered 4, after V lost 2 bases and J lost 2 bases. This CDR3 is CASSLLGGGAYEQYF. The DNA of the CDR3 is TGTGCCAGCAGTTTATTAGGCGGGGGGGCCTACGAGCAGTACTTC.

This clonotype has at least ten counts. The chain has TRBV20-1 and TRBJ2-1; D gene ambiguous. V dropped 6 bases and J dropped 4 bases, with 19 bases sitting between them. This CDR3 has 15 residues. CDR1 and CDR2 from the germline V gene are DFQATT and SNEGSKA (reference sequence). CDR3 sequence: CSALGLTRPYNEQFF. The CDR3 bases are TGCAGTGCGCTGGGTCTAACAAGGCCTTACAATGAGCAGTTCTTC.

This clonotype was counted at least ten times. The V and J genes are TRBV20-1 and TRBJ2-1, with a weak D call TRBD2 (5 bases). V was cut by 5 bases and J by 9 bases, with 14 bases left in between. The CDR3 is 12 amino acids. Germline assignment: CDR1 DFQATT and CDR2 SNEGSKA (reference sequence). CDR3 protein: CSAALASSEQFF. CDR3 in DNA: TGCAGTGCTGCTCTAGCTAGTAGTGAGCAGTTCTTC.

Details on this clonotype: A much larger clone is a single base away; this may be a read error. The chain carries TRBV2 and TRBJ2-1, with a weak D call TRBD2 (6 bases). Germline V gives CDR1 SNHLY, CDR2 FYNNEI. Trimming removed 5 bases from V and 2 bases from J, with 10 bases in between. The CDR3 has 14 amino acids. The CDR3 spells CASSRRGTYNEQFF. In nucleotides, the CDR3 is TGTGCCAGCAGTCGGCGGGGAACCTACAATGAGCAGTTCTTC.

This clonotype has a count of ten or more. The chain uses TRBV30 and TRBJ1-1, with 7 bases aligning to TRBD1. The CDR3 sequence is 12 residues long. Germline V gene lookup returns CDR1 GTSNPN and CDR2 SVGIG (reference sequence). Trimming removed 5 bases from V and 1 base from J; junction bases left unmatched: 1. CDR3 region: CAWDRANTEAFF. In DNA, the CDR3 is TGTGCCTGGGACAGGGCGAACACTGAAGCTTTCTTT.

This clonotype was seen a handful of times. The genes are TRBV5-4 and TRBJ2-7; a possible D gene is TRBD1 (5 bases). Germline V lookup: CDR1 SGHNT, CDR2 YYREEE (reference sequence). Deletions cut 0 bases from V and 4 bases from J, with 17 bases between. This CDR3 contains 16 residues. The CDR3 coding sequence is TGTGCCAGCAGCTTGGCCGGTGTGGGGCCGTTATACGAGCAGTACTTC. Its translation is CASSLAGVGPLYEQYF.

In its sample, this clonotype was seen a few times. The chain combines TRBV9 with TRBJ2-7; D not certain. Trimming shortened V by 5 bases and J by 3 bases, and 15 bases separated the two germline ends. The CDR3 contains 14 residues. CDR1 is SGDLS and CDR2 is YYNGEE in the germline V gene. This chain's CDR3 is CASSPSLFNYEQYF. The CDR3 bases are TGTGCCAGCAGTCCGTCTCTCTTCAACTACGAGCAGTACTTC.

This chain joins TRBV12-3 or TRBV12-4 and TRBJ1-4; D gene uncertain. The CDR3 runs to 12 residues. V was cut by 7 bases and J by 6 bases, with 9 bases left in between. Here the CDR3 DNA reads TGTGCCAGCACCGATCCCTATGAAAAACTGTTTTTT. This gives the protein CASTDPYEKLFF.

This clonotype was counted at least ten times. The chain recombines TRBV28 with TRBJ2-1, with a possible D match to TRBD2 (5 bases). Germline V gene lookup returns CDR1 MDHEN and CDR2 SYDVKM. V was shortened by 3 bases and J by 8 bases, with 17 bases between the two germline ends. This CDR3 comprises 15 residues. Here the CDR3 reads CASSFRGGVGDEQFF. CDR3 coding DNA: TGTGCCAGCAGTTTTCGTGGCGGAGTCGGGGATGAGCAGTTCTTC.